What follows is one TCR beta chain and its context. Its antigen is unidentified. Trimming removed 3 bases from V and 2 bases from J, with 14 bases in between. This CDR3 is built from 16 residues. From germline, CDR1 is MNHEY and CDR2 SMNVEV (reference sequence). The data were obtained in a study of radiotherapy plus CTLA-4 blockade in lung cancer. TCRdb's copy holds only in-frame clones and misses some; the assay was immunoSEQ multiplex PCR. The top ten hold just over 0.8% of the sample, which has around 86,000 clones, roughly 87% seen once. General study results and limits: Response, reportedly, was best predicted by interferon-beta along with early blood T cell clone dynamics. Expansion in blood of tumor-derived TCR clones was seen after radiotherapy plus ipilimumab.

This TCR derives from a human donor with non-small cell lung cancer who had stable disease on radiotherapy plus ipilimumab. This material consisted of peripheral blood, taken from a patient treated with radiotherapy plus ipilimumab. The J gene is TRBJ1-5, the V gene TRBV27; the D gene is possibly TRBD1 (6 bases). CDR3 DNA: TGTGCCAGCAGTTTTATGGGGGGGCCGGGCAATCAGCCCCAGCATTTT. It yields the protein CASSFMGGPGNQPQHF.